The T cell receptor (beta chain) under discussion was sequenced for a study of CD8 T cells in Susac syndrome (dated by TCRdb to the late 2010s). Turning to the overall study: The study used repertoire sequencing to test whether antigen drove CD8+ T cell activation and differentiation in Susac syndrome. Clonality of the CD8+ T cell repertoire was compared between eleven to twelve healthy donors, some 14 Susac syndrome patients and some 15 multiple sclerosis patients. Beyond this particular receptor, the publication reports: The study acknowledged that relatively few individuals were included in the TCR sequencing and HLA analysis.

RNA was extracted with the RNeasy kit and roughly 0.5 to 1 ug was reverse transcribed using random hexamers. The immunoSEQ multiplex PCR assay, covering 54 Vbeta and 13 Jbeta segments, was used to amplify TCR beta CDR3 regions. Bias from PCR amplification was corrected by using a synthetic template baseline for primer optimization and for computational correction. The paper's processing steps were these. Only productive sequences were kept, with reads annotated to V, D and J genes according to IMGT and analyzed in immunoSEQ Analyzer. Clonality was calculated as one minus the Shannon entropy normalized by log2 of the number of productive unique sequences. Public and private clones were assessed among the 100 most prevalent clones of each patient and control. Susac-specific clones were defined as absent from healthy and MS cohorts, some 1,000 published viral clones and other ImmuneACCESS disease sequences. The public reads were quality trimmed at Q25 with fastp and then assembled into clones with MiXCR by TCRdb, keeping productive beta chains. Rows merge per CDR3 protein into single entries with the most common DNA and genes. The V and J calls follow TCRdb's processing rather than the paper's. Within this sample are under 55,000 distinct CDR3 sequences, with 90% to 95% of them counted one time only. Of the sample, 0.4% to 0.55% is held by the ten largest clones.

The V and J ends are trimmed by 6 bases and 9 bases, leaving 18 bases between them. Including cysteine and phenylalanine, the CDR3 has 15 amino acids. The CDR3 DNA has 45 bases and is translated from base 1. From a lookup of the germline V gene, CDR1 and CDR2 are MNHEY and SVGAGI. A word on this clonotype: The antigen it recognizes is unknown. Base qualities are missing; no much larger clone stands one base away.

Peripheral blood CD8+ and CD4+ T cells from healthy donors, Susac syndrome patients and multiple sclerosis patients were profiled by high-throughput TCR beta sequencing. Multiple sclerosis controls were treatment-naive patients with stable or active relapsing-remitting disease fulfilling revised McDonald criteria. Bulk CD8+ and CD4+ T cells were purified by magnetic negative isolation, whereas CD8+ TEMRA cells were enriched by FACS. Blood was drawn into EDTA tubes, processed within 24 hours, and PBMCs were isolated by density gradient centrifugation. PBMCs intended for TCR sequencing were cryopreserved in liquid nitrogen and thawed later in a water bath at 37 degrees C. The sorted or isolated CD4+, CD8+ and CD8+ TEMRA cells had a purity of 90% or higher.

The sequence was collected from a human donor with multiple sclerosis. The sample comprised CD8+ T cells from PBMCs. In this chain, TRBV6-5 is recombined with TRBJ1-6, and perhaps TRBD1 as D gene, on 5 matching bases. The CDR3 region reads CASRGLLGGGSPLHF. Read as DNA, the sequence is TGTGCCAGCAGGGGACTCCTCGGCGGTGGTTCACCCCTCCACTTT.